The 13 T cell receptor beta chains given below trace back to one sample, sequenced in a study of T-cell memory formation after mild COVID-19 (dated by TCRdb to the early 2020s). Libraries were constructed by 5' RACE. TCRdb shows the sequencer as Illumina NovaSeq 6000. TCRdb reprocessing: public reads trimmed at Q25 with fastp, clones called with MiXCR, in-frame beta chains kept. CDR3 protein sequences are deduplicated, and each keeps its most common genes and DNA. The sample has about 350,000 distinct CDR3 sequences on record, approximately 14% of them singletons. The ten largest make up about a fifth of the sample. Sequencing was performed on PBMCs or a T cell subset sorted from them (not recorded which). The receptors originated from a young man who had mild COVID-19 (a few samples of this study predate the infection). The sample titles of this study are shuffled in the database, so cell type and time point are left out; the donor was told from shared clones.

This clonotype has a count of ten or more. The rearrangement joins TRBV18 to TRBJ2-2; 7 bases align to TRBD1. The CDR3 runs 14 residues. Trimming at V came to 6 bases and at J to 3 bases, leaving 4 bases not matched to a gene. Germline CDR1 and CDR2: KGHSH and LQKENI. CDR3 bases: TGTGCCAGCTCGCAAGGGACAGACACCGGGGAGCTGTTTTTT. Residues: CASSQGTDTGELFF.

This clonotype was counted only a few times. The chain joins TRBV11-2 to TRBJ2-6; TRBD1 matches 11 bases. The germline V gene encodes CDR1 SGHAT and CDR2 FQNNGV. The V gene end was trimmed by 5 bases and the J gene end by 2 bases; junction bases not matched to a gene: 5. The CDR3 length is 17 residues. For the CDR3, the DNA is TGTGCCAGCAGCCGGACAGGGGGCTTTACTGGGGCCAACGTCCTGACTTTC. Translation gives CASSRTGGFTGANVLTF.

This chain connects TRBV7-6 to TRBJ1-1; D uncertain. This CDR3 spans 14 amino acids. Per germline, CDR1 SGHVS and CDR2 FNYEAQ. V was cut by 5 bases and J by 0 bases, with 10 bases left in between. CDR3 residues: CASSLTIMNTEAFF. The CDR3 nucleotides are TGTGCCAGCAGCCTTACGATCATGAACACTGAAGCTTTCTTT.

The table lists this clonotype with many counts. The rearrangement uses TRBV9 and TRBJ2-1; 8 bases are a match to TRBD2. The trim removed 4 bases at V and 7 bases at J, leaving 13 bases unmatched. This CDR3 has 16 amino acids. The V gene's germline CDR1 is SGDLS and CDR2 YYNGEE. The CDR3 DNA follows: TGTGCCAGCAGCCCAAACCCGGGACTAGACTCTAATGAGCAGTTCTTC. It yields the protein CASSPNPGLDSNEQFF.

In this sample, this clonotype turned up a few times. This chain connects TRBV25-1 to TRBJ2-3; TRBD2 aligns across 9 bases. CDR3 size: 17 residues. Per the germline V gene, CDR1 is MGHDK and CDR2 is SYGVNS. Unmatched junction bases numbered 7, after V lost 1 base and J lost 2 bases. Written as DNA, the CDR3 is TGTGCCAGCAGTGAATTTAAGCGGGGGGCCCTCACAGATACGCAGTATTTT. Protein: CASSEFKRGALTDTQYF. Full variable domain (remainder filled in from reference TRBV25-1 and TRBJ2-3): EADIYQTPRYLVIGTGKKITLECSQTMGHDKMYWYQQDPGMELHLIHYSYGVNSTEKGDLSSESTVSRIRTEHFPLTLESARPSHTSQYLCASSEFKRGALTDTQYFGPGTRLTVL.

This clonotype was counted a single time. As DNA, the CDR3 is TGCAGCTGGGAGTTCGGGATAGGGGAGACCCAGTACTTC. Translation gives CSWEFGIGETQYF. V usage is TRBV29-1 and J usage is TRBJ2-5; a weak D match, TRBD2 (5 bases). Germline-derived CDR1 and CDR2 are SQVTM and ANQGSEA. This CDR3 contains 13 residues. The V gene lost 8 bases and the J gene lost 5 bases, with 18 bases spanning the gap.

V and J are TRBV20-1 and TRBJ2-7; 8 nucleotides line up with TRBD1. Trimming cost V 6 bases and J 4 bases; bases outside gene matches: 8. The germline V gene encodes CDR1 DFQATT and CDR2 SNEGSKA (reference sequence). CDR3 length: 13 residues. CDR3 coding DNA: TGCAGTGCAAATCAGGGGGCCGGATACGAGCAGTACTTC. Its protein is CSANQGAGYEQYF.

This chain links TRBV10-3 with TRBJ1-2; D is unclear. Germline-derived CDR1 and CDR2 are ENHRY and SYGVKD. This CDR3 has 15 amino acids. The germline V and J ends were trimmed by 7 bases and 8 bases, with 23 bases remaining between them. In nucleotides, the CDR3 is TGTGCCATCAAGACCGGCCGGGTTAATTATGACGGCTACACCTTC. Protein sequence: CAIKTGRVNYDGYTF.

The J gene is TRBJ1-2, the V gene TRBV5-6; a possible D gene is TRBD1 (5 bases). V was pared by 4 bases and J by 4 bases, with 17 bases between. Germline assignment: CDR1 SGHDT and CDR2 YYEEEE. The CDR3 loop spans 15 amino acids. The CDR3 protein is CASSAPPGDGYGYTF. CDR3 nucleotide sequence: TGTGCCAGCAGCGCGCCCCCCGGGGACGGCTATGGCTACACCTTC.

The chain recombines TRBV10-3 with TRBJ2-3, with 13 nucleotides matching TRBD2. The germline CDR1 and CDR2 sequences are ENHRY and SYGVKD. J was trimmed by 5 bases and V by 10 bases; bases with no gene match: 9. The CDR3 consists of 15 residues. CDR3 nucleotide sequence: TGTGCCACGACCGGGACTAGCGGGGAGAAAGATACGCAGTATTTT. Amino acid sequence: CATTGTSGEKDTQYF.

The chain recombines TRBV2 with TRBJ2-5; 8 bases line up with TRBD1. Per germline, CDR1 SNHLY and CDR2 FYNNEI. The ends lost 3 bases at V and 4 bases at J; junction bases unmatched: 10. CDR3 size: 16 residues. The CDR3 loop reads CASSDLPQGARETQYF. The DNA of the CDR3 is TGTGCCAGCAGTGATTTGCCTCAGGGGGCGCGAGAGACCCAGTACTTC.

This clonotype was picked up many times. The CDR3 nucleotides are TGTGCCAGCAGTGAAGGGACAGGAGCCTACGAGCAGTACGTC. Its translation: CASSEGTGAYEQYV. The chain uses TRBV25-1 and TRBJ2-7; TRBD1 aligns across 8 bases. In germline, CDR1 is MGHDK, CDR2 SYGVNS. The CDR3 totals 14 residues. Unmatched junction bases numbered 2, after V lost 2 bases and J lost 2 bases.

In this sample, this clonotype turned up many times. The chain couples TRBV7-9 to TRBJ1-1, with a tentative D call TRBD1 (5 bases). This CDR3 has 14 amino acids. CDR1 and CDR2 from the germline V gene are SEHNR and FQNEAQ (reference sequence). Trimming took 5 bases from V and 0 from J, leaving 10 bases between them. As DNA, the CDR3 is TGTGCCAGCAGCATAGTGACAGTGAACACTGAAGCTTTCTTT. This gives the protein CASSIVTVNTEAFF.